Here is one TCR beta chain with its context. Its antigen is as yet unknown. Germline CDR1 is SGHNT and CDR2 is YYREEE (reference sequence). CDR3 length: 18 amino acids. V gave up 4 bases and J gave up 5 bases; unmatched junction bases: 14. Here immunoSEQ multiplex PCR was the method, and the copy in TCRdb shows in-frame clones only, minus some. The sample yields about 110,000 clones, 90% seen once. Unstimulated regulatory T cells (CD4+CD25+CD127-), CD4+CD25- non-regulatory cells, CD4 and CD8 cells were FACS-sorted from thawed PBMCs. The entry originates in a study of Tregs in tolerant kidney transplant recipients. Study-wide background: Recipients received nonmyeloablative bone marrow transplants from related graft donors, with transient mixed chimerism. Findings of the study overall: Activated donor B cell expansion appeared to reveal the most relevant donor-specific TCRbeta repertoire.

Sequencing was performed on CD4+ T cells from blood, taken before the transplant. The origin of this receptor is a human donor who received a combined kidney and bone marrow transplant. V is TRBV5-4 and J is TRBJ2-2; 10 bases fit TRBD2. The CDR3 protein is CASSPRGSLAGATGELFF. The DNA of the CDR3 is TGTGCCAGCAGCCCCCGTGGTTCGCTAGCGGGAGCTACCGGGGAGCTGTTTTTT.